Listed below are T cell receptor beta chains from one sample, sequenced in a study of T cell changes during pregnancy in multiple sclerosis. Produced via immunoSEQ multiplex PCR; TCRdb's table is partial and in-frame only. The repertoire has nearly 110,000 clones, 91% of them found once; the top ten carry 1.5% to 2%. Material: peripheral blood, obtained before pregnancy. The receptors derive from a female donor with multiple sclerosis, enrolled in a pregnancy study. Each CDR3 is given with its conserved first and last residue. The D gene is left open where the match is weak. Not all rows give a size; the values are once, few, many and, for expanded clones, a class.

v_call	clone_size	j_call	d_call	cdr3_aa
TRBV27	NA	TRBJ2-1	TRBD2	CASTRLAEPTNEQFF
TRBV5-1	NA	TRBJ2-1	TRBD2	CASSPRASGGAEQFF
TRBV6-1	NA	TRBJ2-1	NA	CASSESPGGDLGNEQFF
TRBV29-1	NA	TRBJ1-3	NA	CSASGSGNTIYF
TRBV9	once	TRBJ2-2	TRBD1	CASSVSTGDTGELFF
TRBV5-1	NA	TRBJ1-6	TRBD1	CASSTSQGASGNSPLHF
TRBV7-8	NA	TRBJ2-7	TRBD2	CASSLGLAGGPFYEQYF
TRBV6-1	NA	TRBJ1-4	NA	CASKERAGEKLFF
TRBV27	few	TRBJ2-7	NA	CASSLLASTYEQYF
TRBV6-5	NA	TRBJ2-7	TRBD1	CASRETGTGAYEQYF
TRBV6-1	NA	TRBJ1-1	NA	CASRRGGLESTEAFF
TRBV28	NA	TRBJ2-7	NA	CASSTHIPGSTFYEQYF
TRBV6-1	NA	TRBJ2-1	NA	CASSPHSNNEQFF
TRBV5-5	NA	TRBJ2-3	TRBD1	CASSNQGADTQYF
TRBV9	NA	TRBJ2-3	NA	CASSPIRSSSTDTQYF
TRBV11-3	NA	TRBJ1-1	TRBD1	CASSLDVTGVPNTEAFF
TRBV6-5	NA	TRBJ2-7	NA	CASSYWQFSYEQYF
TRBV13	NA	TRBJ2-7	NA	CACRPWRASREQYF
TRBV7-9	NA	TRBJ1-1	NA	CASSLAGAVTEAFF
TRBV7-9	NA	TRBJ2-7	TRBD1	CASSLQGESSYEQYF
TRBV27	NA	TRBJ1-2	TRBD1	CASSFSPGGSPYLGYTF
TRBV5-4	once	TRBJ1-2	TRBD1	CASRDDRGPSGYTF
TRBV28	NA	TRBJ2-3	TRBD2	CASSLAGGAWVGPHTDTQYF
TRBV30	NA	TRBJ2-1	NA	CAWSVRHYNEQFF
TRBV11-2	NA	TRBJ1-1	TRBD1	CASSERQGIMNTEAFF
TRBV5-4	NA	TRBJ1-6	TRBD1	CASSRQGAGSPLHF
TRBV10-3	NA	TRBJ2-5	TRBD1	CAIRDRESQETQYF
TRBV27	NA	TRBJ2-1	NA	CASSLSTQPAYNEQFF
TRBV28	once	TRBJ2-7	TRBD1	CASSWWDRSYEQYF